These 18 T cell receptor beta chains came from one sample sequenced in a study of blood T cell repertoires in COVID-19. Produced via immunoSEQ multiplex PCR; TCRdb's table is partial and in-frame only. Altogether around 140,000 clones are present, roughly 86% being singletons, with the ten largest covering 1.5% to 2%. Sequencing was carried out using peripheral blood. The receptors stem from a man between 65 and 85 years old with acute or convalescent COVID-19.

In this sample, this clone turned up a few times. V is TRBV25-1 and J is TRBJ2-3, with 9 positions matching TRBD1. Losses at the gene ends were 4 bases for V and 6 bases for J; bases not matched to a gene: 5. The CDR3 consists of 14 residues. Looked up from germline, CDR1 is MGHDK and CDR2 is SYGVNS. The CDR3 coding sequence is TGTGCCAGCAGTGGGACAGGGGATCTCGATACGCAGTATTTT. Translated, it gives CASSGTGDLDTQYF.

This CDR3 is CASSPRQGDQETQYF. The CDR3 region has the DNA TGTGCCAGCAGCCCGCGACAGGGGGATCAAGAGACCCAGTACTTC. The chain joins TRBV7-8 to TRBJ2-5; TRBD1 agrees at 9 bases. Germline CDR1 reads SGHVS; CDR2 reads FQNEAQ. Germline trimming cut 5 bases from V and 2 bases from J; bases unmatched to any gene: 6. This CDR3 is 15 amino acids long.

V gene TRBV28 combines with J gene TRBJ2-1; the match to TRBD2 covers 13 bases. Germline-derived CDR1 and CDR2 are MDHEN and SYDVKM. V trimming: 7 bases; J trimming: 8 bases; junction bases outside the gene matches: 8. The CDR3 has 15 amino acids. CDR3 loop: CASNLGLAGVYEQFF. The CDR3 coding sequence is TGTGCCAGCAATCTAGGACTAGCGGGAGTGTATGAGCAGTTCTTC.

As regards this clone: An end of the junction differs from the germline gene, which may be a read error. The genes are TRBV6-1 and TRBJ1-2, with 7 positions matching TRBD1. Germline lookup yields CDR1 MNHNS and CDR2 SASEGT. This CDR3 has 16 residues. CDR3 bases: TGCGCCAGCAGTGAAGCCTCTGGGACAGCCTTCTATGGCTACACCTTC. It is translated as CASSEASGTAFYGYTF.

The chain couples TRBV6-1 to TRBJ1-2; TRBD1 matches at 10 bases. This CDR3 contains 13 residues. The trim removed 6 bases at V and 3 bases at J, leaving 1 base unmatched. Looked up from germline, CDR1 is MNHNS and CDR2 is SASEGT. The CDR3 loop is CASRDRGDYGYTF. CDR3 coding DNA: TGTGCCAGCAGGGACAGGGGGGACTATGGCTACACCTTC.

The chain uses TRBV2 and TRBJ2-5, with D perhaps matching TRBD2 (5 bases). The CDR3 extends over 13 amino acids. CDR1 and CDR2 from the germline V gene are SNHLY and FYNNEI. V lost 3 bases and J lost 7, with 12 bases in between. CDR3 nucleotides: TGTGCCAGCAGTGATAGAGGGTCCGGGACCCAGTACTTC. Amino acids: CASSDRGSGTQYF.

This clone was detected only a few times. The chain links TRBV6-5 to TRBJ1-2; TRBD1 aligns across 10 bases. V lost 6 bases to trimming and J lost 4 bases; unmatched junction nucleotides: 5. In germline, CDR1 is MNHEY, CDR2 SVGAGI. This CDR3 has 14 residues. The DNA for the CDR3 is TGTGCCAGCAGCCGACAGGGGGCTTTCTATGGCTACACCTTC. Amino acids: CASSRQGAFYGYTF.

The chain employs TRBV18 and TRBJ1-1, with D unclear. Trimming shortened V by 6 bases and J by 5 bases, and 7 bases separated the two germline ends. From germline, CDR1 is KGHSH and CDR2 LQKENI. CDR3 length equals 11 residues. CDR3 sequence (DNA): TGTGCCAGCTCGCAACAGACTGAAGCTTTCTTT. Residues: CASSQQTEAFF.

CDR3 DNA sequence: TGTGCCAGCAGTTCTAGTGGAGGTGTTTGGAGCAATCAGCCCCAGCATTTT. Protein: CASSSSGGVWSNQPQHF. The V gene is TRBV28, the J gene TRBJ1-5; D remains unclear. The CDR3 spans 17 residues. CDR1 MDHEN and CDR2 SYDVKM come from the germline V gene. V was clipped by 4 bases and J by 1 base, with 17 bases between them.

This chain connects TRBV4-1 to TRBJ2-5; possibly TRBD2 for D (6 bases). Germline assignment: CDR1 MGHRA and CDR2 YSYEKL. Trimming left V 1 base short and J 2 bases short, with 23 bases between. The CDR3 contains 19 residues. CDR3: CASSQATAGGRRTQETQYF. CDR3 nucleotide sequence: TGCGCCAGCAGCCAAGCGACAGCCGGGGGTCGCAGAACACAAGAGACCCAGTACTTC.

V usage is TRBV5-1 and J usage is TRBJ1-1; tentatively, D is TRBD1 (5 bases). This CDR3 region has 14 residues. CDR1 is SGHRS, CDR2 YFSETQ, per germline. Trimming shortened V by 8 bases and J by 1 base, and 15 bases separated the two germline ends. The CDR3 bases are TGCGCCAGTCAGAGATTGGGGGGGAACACTGAAGCTTTCTTT. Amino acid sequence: CASQRLGGNTEAFF.

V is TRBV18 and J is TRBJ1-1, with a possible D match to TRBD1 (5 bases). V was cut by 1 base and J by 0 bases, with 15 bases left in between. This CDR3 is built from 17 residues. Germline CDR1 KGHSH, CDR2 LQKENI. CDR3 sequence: CASSPRGLGGMNTEAFF. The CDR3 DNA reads TGTGCCAGCTCACCACGGGGGTTGGGGGGGATGAACACTGAAGCTTTCTTT.

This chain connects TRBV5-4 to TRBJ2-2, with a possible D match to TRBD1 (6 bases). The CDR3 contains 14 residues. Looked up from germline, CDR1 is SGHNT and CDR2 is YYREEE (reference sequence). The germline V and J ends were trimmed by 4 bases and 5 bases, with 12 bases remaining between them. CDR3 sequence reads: CASSLGHPTGELFF. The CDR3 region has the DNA TGTGCCAGCAGCCTGGGACATCCTACCGGGGAGCTGTTTTTT.

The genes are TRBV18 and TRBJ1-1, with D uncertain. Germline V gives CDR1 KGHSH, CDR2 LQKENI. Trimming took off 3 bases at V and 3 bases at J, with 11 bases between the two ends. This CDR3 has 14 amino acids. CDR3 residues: CASSPRGWDTEAFF. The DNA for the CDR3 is TGTGCCAGCTCACCGAGAGGGTGGGACACTGAAGCTTTCTTT.

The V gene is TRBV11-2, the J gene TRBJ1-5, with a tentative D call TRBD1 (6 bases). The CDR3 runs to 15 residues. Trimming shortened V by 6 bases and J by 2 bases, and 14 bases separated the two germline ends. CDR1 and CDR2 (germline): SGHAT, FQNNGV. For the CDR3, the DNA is TGTGCCAGCAGTTCCATGGCAGGGGGCAATCAGCCCCAGCATTTT. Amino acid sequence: CASSSMAGGNQPQHF.

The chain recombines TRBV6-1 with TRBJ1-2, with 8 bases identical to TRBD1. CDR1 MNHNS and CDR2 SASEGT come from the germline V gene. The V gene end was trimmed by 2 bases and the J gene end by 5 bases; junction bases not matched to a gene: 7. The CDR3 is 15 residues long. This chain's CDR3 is CASSEFPGGGYGYTF. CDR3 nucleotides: TGTGCCAGCAGTGAATTTCCAGGGGGCGGGTATGGCTACACCTTC.

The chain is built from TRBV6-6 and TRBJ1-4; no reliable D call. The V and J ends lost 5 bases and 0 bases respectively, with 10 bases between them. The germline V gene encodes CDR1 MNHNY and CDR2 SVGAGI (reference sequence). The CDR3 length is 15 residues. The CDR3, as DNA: TGTGCCAGCAGTACGACTGATACAACTAATGAAAAACTGTTTTTT. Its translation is CASSTTDTTNEKLFF.

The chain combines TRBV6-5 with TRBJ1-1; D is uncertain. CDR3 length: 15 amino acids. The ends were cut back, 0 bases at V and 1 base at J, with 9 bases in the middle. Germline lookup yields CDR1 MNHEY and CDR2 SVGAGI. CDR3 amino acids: CASSYSVEPNTEAFF. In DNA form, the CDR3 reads TGTGCCAGCAGTTACTCGGTGGAGCCGAACACTGAAGCTTTCTTT.